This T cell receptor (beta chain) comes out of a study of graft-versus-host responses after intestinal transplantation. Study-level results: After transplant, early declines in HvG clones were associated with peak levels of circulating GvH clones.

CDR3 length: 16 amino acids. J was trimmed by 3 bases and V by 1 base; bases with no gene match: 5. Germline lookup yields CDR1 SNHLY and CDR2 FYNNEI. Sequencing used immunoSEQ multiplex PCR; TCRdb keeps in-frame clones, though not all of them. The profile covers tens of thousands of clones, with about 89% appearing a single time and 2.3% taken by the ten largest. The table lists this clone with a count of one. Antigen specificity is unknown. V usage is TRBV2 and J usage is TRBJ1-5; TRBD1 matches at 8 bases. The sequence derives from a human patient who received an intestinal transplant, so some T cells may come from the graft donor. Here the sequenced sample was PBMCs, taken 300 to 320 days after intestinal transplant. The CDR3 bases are TGTGCCAGCAGTGAAGGGACAGGGTTGAACAATCAGCCCCAGCATTTT. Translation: CASSEGTGLNNQPQHF.